In its sample, the clone carrying this T cell receptor beta chain was seen many times. This CDR3 region has 13 residues. With 3 bases removed from V and 2 bases from J, the gap between germline ends came to 11 bases. Looked up from germline, CDR1 is DFQATT and CDR2 is SNEGSKA (reference sequence). The sample originates from a study of response to subunit inactivated influenza vaccine. TCRdb called the RT-PCR reads again in MiXCR, with one record for every CDR3 protein. The table has about 540,000 distinct CDR3 sequences, 20% to 25% seen once. The same data also went into a second study, on T cells expressing NK-cell markers. From that report: TCR beta cDNA was generated via 5'RACE template switching incorporating UMIs.

The material was CD4+ T cells sorted from PBMCs, obtained less than 13 days after vaccination. The rearrangement joins TRBV20-1 to TRBJ2-7; D unresolved. This TCR came from a middle-aged man who received an inactivated influenza vaccine. CDR3 nucleotide sequence: TGCAGTGCTAGGGCCACCGGCCCCTACGAGCAGTACTTC. Its translation: CSARATGPYEQYF.